These 5 T cell receptor beta chains came from one sample sequenced in a study of control samples from healthy donors and cancer patients. The table came from immunoSEQ multiplex PCR; TCRdb's copy has only in-frame clones and leaves some out. The sample has some 120,000 clones; more than 75% are singletons. Sequenced material: blood. All receptors come from a man younger than 35 in good health.

The chain uses TRBV11-2 and TRBJ2-3; 7 nucleotides line up with TRBD2. V dropped 3 bases and J dropped 4; count of bases not matched to a gene: 10. CDR3 length equals 16 residues. The germline gives CDR1 SGHAT, CDR2 FQNNGV. CDR3 residues: CASSLRTRTGPDTQYF. The CDR3 DNA reads as TGTGCCAGCAGCTTGCGGACTAGGACTGGGCCAGATACGCAGTATTTT.

The V call is TRBV9, the J call TRBJ2-1; possibly TRBD1 or TRBD2 for D (5 bases each). CDR3 length: 15 amino acids. Germline CDR1 is SGDLS and CDR2 is YYNGEE. With 4 bases removed from V and 3 bases from J, the gap between germline ends came to 14 bases. The CDR3 protein is CASSPLGVSYNEQFF. CDR3 coding DNA: TGTGCCAGCAGCCCCCTGGGGGTAAGCTACAATGAGCAGTTCTTC.

V and J are TRBV6-1 and TRBJ1-2; 10 bases align to TRBD1. Germline V lookup: CDR1 MNHNS, CDR2 SASEGT. The trim removed 1 base at V and 4 bases at J, leaving 6 bases unmatched. The CDR3 extends over 16 amino acids. As DNA, the CDR3 is TGTGCCAGCAGTGAAGAAATTGGGACAGGGGTCTATGGCTACACCTTC. Residues: CASSEEIGTGVYGYTF.

The genes are TRBV5-1 and TRBJ2-6, with 7 bases lining up with TRBD1. Looked up from germline, CDR1 is SGHRS and CDR2 is YFSETQ. CDR3 length: 15 residues. Germline trimming cut 4 bases from V and 0 bases from J; bases unmatched to any gene: 1. The CDR3 DNA reads as TGCGCCAGCAGCACAGGGGACTCTGGGGCCAACGTCCTGACTTTC. It yields the protein CASSTGDSGANVLTF.

The V gene is TRBV15, the J gene TRBJ1-5; D call uncertain. This CDR3 has 15 residues. Between the trimmed V and J ends, which lost 0 bases and 7 bases, there was a span of 13 bases. Germline CDR1 reads LNHNV; CDR2 reads YYDKDF (reference sequence). CDR3 DNA sequence: TGTGCCACCAGCAGAGATGATCCCGCAGAACAGCCCCAGCATTTT. Protein: CATSRDDPAEQPQHF.